Shown below are 31 T cell receptor beta chains from a single sample sequenced in a study of T cell responses to AZD1222 COVID-19 vaccine. Repertoires were generated with immunoSEQ multiplex PCR, while TCRdb's copy carries only in-frame clones and drops some. The sample carries over 100,000 clones, roughly four fifths recorded once. The material sequenced was peripheral blood, taken on day 0 of AZD1222 vaccination. The receptors were gathered from an adult in good health.

The rearrangement links TRBV28 to TRBJ2-1; maybe TRBD2 (5 bases). Trimming removed 6 bases from V and 9 bases from J, with 18 bases in between. The CDR3 loop spans 14 amino acids. CDR1 is MDHEN and CDR2 is SYDVKM in the germline V gene. As DNA, the CDR3 is TGTGCCAGCAGCAGGACTTTAGACCTTCCTGAGCAGTTCTTC. It specifies CASSRTLDLPEQFF.

V usage is TRBV2 and J usage is TRBJ1-4; D gene uncertain. The CDR3 is 13 residues long. Germline V gene sequence: CDR1 SNHLY, CDR2 FYNNEI. V dropped 2 bases and J dropped 8 bases, with 9 bases sitting between them. The CDR3: CASSEPGGEKLFF. In DNA, the CDR3 is TGTGCCAGCAGTGAACCGGGCGGGGAAAAACTGTTTTTT.

V and J are TRBV28 and TRBJ1-2; possibly TRBD1 for D (6 bases). The CDR3 is 16 residues long. Germline assignment: CDR1 MDHEN and CDR2 SYDVKM. The V end was cut by 5 bases, the J end by 4 bases, with 20 bases between. The CDR3 DNA is TGTGCCAGCAGTCTCCACCGGACAGAGATAGGCTATGGCTACACCTTC. This gives the protein CASSLHRTEIGYGYTF.

The CDR3 spells CASSIFRATSDNSPLHF. In DNA, the CDR3 is TGTGCCAGTAGTATATTCCGGGCCACATCCGATAATTCACCCCTCCACTTT. The rearrangement uses TRBV19 and TRBJ1-6; D unresolved. Germline CDR1 and CDR2: LNHDA and SQIVND (reference sequence). V lost 2 bases, J lost 5 bases, and 16 bases lay in between. The CDR3 has 17 residues.

The chain recombines TRBV11-2 with TRBJ1-2; the D is unclear. This CDR3 region has 14 residues. Germline V CDR1 and CDR2: SGHAT, FQNNGV. Trimming took 2 bases from V and 6 from J, leaving 13 bases between them. The CDR3: CASSLMKVVDGYTF. The CDR3 DNA reads TGTGCCAGCAGCTTAATGAAGGTTGTCGATGGCTACACCTTC.

The gene calls are TRBV18 and TRBJ1-4, with D hard to call. CDR3 size: 13 residues. Germline V gene data show CDR1 as KGHSH and CDR2 as LQKENI. Trimming removed 4 bases at V and 7 bases at J, with 10 bases between. The CDR3 DNA reads TGTGCCAGCTCACGCGGTTCTGGTGAAAAACTGTTTTTT. Amino acids: CASSRGSGEKLFF. The whole variable domain, remainder taken from reference TRBV18 and TRBJ1-4, is NAGVMQNPRHLVRRRGQEARLRCSPMKGHSHVYWYRQLPEEGLKFMVYLQKENIIDESGMPKERFSAEFPKEGPSILRIQQVVRGDSAAYFCASSRGSGEKLFFGSGTQLSVL.

This rearrangement joins TRBV29-1 to TRBJ2-1, with 9 bases fitting TRBD1. V lost 4 bases, J lost 5 bases, and 9 bases stayed unmatched. The CDR3 loop spans 15 amino acids. Germline-derived CDR1 and CDR2 are SQVTM and ANQGSEA. The CDR3 bases are TGCAGCGTTGTACGCAGGACAGGGGTAGACAATGAGCAGTTCTTC. Residues: CSVVRRTGVDNEQFF.

The gene calls are TRBV7-2 and TRBJ1-6, with 7 bases that match TRBD1. The CDR3 spans 16 residues. J lost 4 bases, V lost 3 bases, and 6 bases had no gene match. Germline CDR1 and CDR2: SGHTA and FQGNSA. DNA for the CDR3: TGTGCCAGCAGCTTTACAGGGGCCCCATATAATTCACCCCTCCACTTT. Translating gives CASSFTGAPYNSPLHF.

The CDR3 sequence is CASSSHGNQPQHF. In DNA form, the CDR3 reads TGTGCCAGCAGTTCCCACGGTAATCAGCCCCAGCATTTT. This rearrangement joins TRBV7-9 to TRBJ1-5; D is uncertain. The CDR3 is 13 residues long. Between the trimmed V and J ends, which lost 6 bases and 4 bases, there was a span of 10 bases. The V gene's germline CDR1 is SEHNR and CDR2 FQNEAQ (reference sequence).

The CDR3 protein is CASSRDRAGTEAFF. CDR3 nucleotide sequence: TGTGCCAGCAGCAGAGACAGGGCCGGCACTGAAGCTTTCTTT. The chain has TRBV7-2 and TRBJ1-1; 7 positions match TRBD1. J was trimmed by 4 bases and V by 5 bases; bases with no gene match: 7. Germline V CDR1 and CDR2: SGHTA, FQGNSA. This CDR3 has 14 amino acids.

The chain has TRBV14 and TRBJ1-6; D may be TRBD1 (5 bases). The germline V gene has CDR1 SGHDN and CDR2 FVKESK. V lost 5 bases and J 0 bases, leaving 5 bases between the germline ends. The CDR3 has 14 amino acids. CDR3 region: CASSGGSYNSPLHF. The CDR3, as DNA: TGTGCCAGCAGCGGGGGCTCCTATAATTCACCCCTCCACTTT.

This clone was seen a single time. This sequence joins TRBV6-5 and TRBJ2-1, with D unresolved. Germline CDR1 is MNHEY and CDR2 is SVGAGI. V was clipped by 5 bases and J by 4 bases, with 15 bases between them. This CDR3 has 15 amino acids. The CDR3 protein is CASSNLRGGYNEQFF. The DNA for the CDR3 is TGTGCCAGCAGTAACCTCCGAGGTGGGTACAATGAGCAGTTCTTC.

J is TRBJ1-2 and V is TRBV2, with TRBD1 identical over 8 bases. V dropped 6 bases and J dropped 0; count of bases not matched to a gene: 6. In germline, CDR1 is SNHLY, CDR2 FYNNEI. This CDR3 comprises 15 residues. In nucleotides, the CDR3 is TGTGCCAGCAGGGCAGGGGGCCCTACTAACTATGGCTACACCTTC. It specifies CASRAGGPTNYGYTF.

The V gene is TRBV30, the J gene TRBJ1-6, with 7 positions matching TRBD1. The length of the CDR3 is 13 residues. Germline V gene sequence: CDR1 GTSNPN, CDR2 SVGIG (reference sequence). The trim removed 4 bases at V and 7 bases at J, leaving 4 bases unmatched. In DNA, the CDR3 is TGTGCCTGGAATTTACAGGGGAATTCACCCCTCCACTTT. Translating gives CAWNLQGNSPLHF. Full variable domain (missing parts from reference TRBV30 and TRBJ1-6): SQTIHQWPATLVQPVGSPLSLECTVEGTSNPNLYWYRQAAGRGLQLLFYSVGIGQISSEVPQNLSASRPQDRQFILSSKKLLLSDSGFYLCAWNLQGNSPLHFGNGTRLTVT.

The rearrangement uses TRBV7-8 and TRBJ2-7, with 8 bases fitting TRBD2. This CDR3 region has 12 residues. Germline V gives CDR1 SGHVS, CDR2 FQNEAQ. V lost 8 bases, J lost 0 bases, and 0 bases stayed unmatched. Here the CDR3 reads CASGTSSYEQYF. Written as DNA, the CDR3 is TGTGCCAGCGGGACTAGCTCCTACGAGCAGTACTTC.

The chain links TRBV19 to TRBJ1-1, with D hard to call. Per the germline V gene, CDR1 is LNHDA and CDR2 is SQIVND (reference sequence). This CDR3 has 12 amino acids. Trimming removed 5 bases from V and 10 bases from J, with 14 bases in between. This chain's CDR3 is CASSSRSYGAFF. DNA of the CDR3: TGTGCCAGTAGTTCTAGAAGTTACGGAGCTTTCTTT.

The chain employs TRBV2 and TRBJ2-2, with 11 nucleotides matching TRBD1. The CDR3 length is 14 residues. Germline loops: CDR1 SNHLY, CDR2 FYNNEI. The junction had 5 bases not matched to a gene; V was cut back by 7 bases and J by 7 bases. The CDR3, as DNA: TGTGCCAGCAAAGGACAGGGGGCGGACGGGGAGCTGTTTTTT. It codes for CASKGQGADGELFF.

The J gene is TRBJ1-6, the V gene TRBV2; D ambiguous. The CDR3 length is 12 residues. Germline V gene sequence: CDR1 SNHLY, CDR2 FYNNEI. V shed 6 bases and J shed 16 bases, with 16 bases lying between them. CDR3 sequence reads: CASSQRAHSLHF. CDR3 bases: TGTGCCAGCAGCCAGCGGGCACACTCTCTCCACTTT.

The chain joins TRBV3-1 (or the pseudogene TRBV3-2) to TRBJ1-1; tentatively, D is TRBD1 (6 bases). Deletions cut 4 bases from V and 1 base from J, with 10 bases between. Per the germline V gene, CDR1 is LGHDT and CDR2 is YNNKEL (reference sequence). The CDR3 spans 14 residues. The CDR3 protein is CASSRGATNTEAFF. The CDR3 DNA follows: TGTGCCAGCAGCCGGGGGGCTACGAACACTGAAGCTTTCTTT.

The chain links TRBV28 to TRBJ2-2; 9 bases line up with TRBD1. The CDR3 has 16 residues. Trimming took 6 bases from V and 4 from J; bases not matched to a gene: 9. CDR1 and CDR2 from the germline V gene are MDHEN and SYDVKM. CDR3 sequence reads: CASSAPGQGRTGELFF. In DNA, the CDR3 is TGTGCCAGCAGCGCTCCGGGACAGGGTCGCACCGGGGAGCTGTTTTTT.

The chain combines TRBV11-1 with TRBJ1-1; D is undetermined. Per the germline V gene, CDR1 is SGHAT and CDR2 is FQDESV (reference sequence). With 4 bases removed from V and 5 bases from J, the gap between germline ends came to 14 bases. The CDR3 consists of 14 residues. The CDR3 spells CASSSSTGWTEAFF. CDR3 DNA sequence: TGTGCCAGCAGCTCCTCGACTGGCTGGACTGAAGCTTTCTTT.

The chain carries TRBV3-1 (or the pseudogene TRBV3-2) and TRBJ1-5, with D perhaps TRBD1 (5 bases). The V end was cut by 1 base, the J end by 9 bases, with 22 bases between. Germline V lookup: CDR1 LGHDT, CDR2 YNNKEL (reference sequence). The CDR3 runs 17 residues. CDR3 DNA: TGTGCCAGCAGCCAAGGCCCGGGACTGCGAACGGGGTCGCCCCAGCATTTT. Amino acids: CASSQGPGLRTGSPQHF.

The rearrangement links TRBV6-5 to TRBJ2-7, with D possibly TRBD1 on 6 matching bases. This CDR3 is 13 amino acids long. V gave up 6 bases and J gave up 9 bases, with 18 bases separating them. CDR1 and CDR2 (germline): MNHEY, SVGAGI. In DNA, the CDR3 is TGTGCCAGCAGGGGCAGACAGGTCGTCTGGCAGTACTTC. Translation gives CASRGRQVVWQYF.

The CDR3 is CASSYFGATPLHF. The DNA of the CDR3 is TGTGCCAGCAGTTACTTCGGAGCTACACCCCTCCACTTT. This sequence joins TRBV6-5 and TRBJ1-6; D remains unclear. Per germline, CDR1 MNHEY and CDR2 SVGAGI. Trimming pared 1 base from V and 11 bases from J, leaving 9 bases between. This CDR3 contains 13 residues.

V gene TRBV5-8 combines with J gene TRBJ1-5, with a weak D call TRBD1 (6 bases). Between the trimmed V and J ends, which lost 4 bases and 2 bases, there was a span of 10 bases. The length of the CDR3 is 14 residues. Germline V gene sequence: CDR1 SGHTS, CDR2 YDEGEE. CDR3 sequence: CASSTRTGNQPQHF. Written as DNA, the CDR3 is TGTGCCAGCAGCACCCGGACAGGCAATCAGCCCCAGCATTTT.

The V gene is TRBV9, the J gene TRBJ1-1, with D possibly TRBD1 on 5 matching bases. Germline lookup yields CDR1 SGDLS and CDR2 YYNGEE. The V end lost 0 bases, the J end lost 3 bases, and 12 bases lay between the germline ends. This CDR3 has 15 residues. The CDR3 DNA sequence: TGTGCCAGCAGCGTAGACTTAGGGGCCCACACTGAAGCTTTCTTT. Its protein product is CASSVDLGAHTEAFF.

The CDR3 DNA follows: TGTGCCAGCTCACCATCTACGGGGCCAGATACGCAGTATTTT. It specifies CASSPSTGPDTQYF. The chain has TRBV18 and TRBJ2-3; either TRBD1 or TRBD2 may supply D (5 bases each). The CDR3 loop spans 14 amino acids. Germline lookup yields CDR1 KGHSH and CDR2 LQKENI. V lost 2 bases and J 4 bases, leaving 10 bases between the germline ends.

CDR3 coding DNA: TGTGCCAGCAGCTTAATGGGTGGAGGGCGGGGGGCCTACGAGCAGTACTTC. Protein: CASSLMGGGRGAYEQYF. V is TRBV11-3 and J is TRBJ2-7, with TRBD2 matching 8 bases. V lost 2 bases to trimming and J lost 2 bases; unmatched junction nucleotides: 11. The germline gives CDR1 SGHNT, CDR2 YENEEA. This CDR3 contains 17 residues.

The chain uses TRBV18 and TRBJ2-1; D perhaps matches TRBD1 (6 bases). V lost 5 bases and J 10 bases, leaving 15 bases between the germline ends. This CDR3 is built from 13 residues. Germline V gene lookup returns CDR1 KGHSH and CDR2 LQKENI. The CDR3 region has the DNA TGTGCCAGCTCAACAGGGACGGGCACAGAGCAGTTCTTC. This sequence encodes CASSTGTGTEQFF.

This clone appeared a few times. The chain is built from TRBV18 and TRBJ2-2; D tentatively reads TRBD1 or TRBD2 (7 bases each). CDR3 size: 16 residues. Germline V gene sequence: CDR1 KGHSH, CDR2 LQKENI. Between the trimmed V and J ends, which lost 4 bases and 6 bases, there was a span of 18 bases. The CDR3, as DNA: TGTGCCAGCTCACTGAGAGCGGGACAGCGTTCCGGGGAGCTGTTTTTT. It is translated as CASSLRAGQRSGELFF.

The chain is built from TRBV13 and TRBJ2-7, with D hard to call. With 5 bases removed from V and 4 bases from J, the gap between germline ends came to 18 bases. CDR3 length: 15 amino acids. CDR1 and CDR2 (germline): PRHDT, FYEKMQ (reference sequence). The CDR3, as DNA: TGTGCCAGCAGCCCAAACGGGCAGCTGCTATACGAGCAGTACTTC. This codes for CASSPNGQLLYEQYF.